One and the same sample provided the 22 T cell receptor beta chains below, sequenced in a study of response to subunit inactivated influenza vaccine. TCRdb redid the calling of the RT-PCR reads with MiXCR, one entry per CDR3 protein. The data contain 800,000 to 1,000,000 distinct CDR3 sequences, about 20% of them singletons. The sample consisted of PBMCs from blood, taken less than 6 days after vaccination. The source of these receptors is a man over 45 who received an inactivated influenza vaccine.

Only a few counts were recorded for this clonotype. CDR3 bases: TGCAGTGCTGACAGGGGGGGAGGCACAGATACGCAGTATTTT. This sequence encodes CSADRGGGTDTQYF. This chain links TRBV20-1 with TRBJ2-3, with 9 bases that match TRBD1. With V trimmed by 5 bases and J by 1 base, 4 bases remained unmatched. The CDR3 runs to 14 residues. Germline V gene sequence: CDR1 DFQATT, CDR2 SNEGSKA (reference sequence).

The CDR3 protein is CSVGGPAETQYF. As DNA, the CDR3 is TGCAGCGTTGGAGGCCCCGCGGAGACCCAGTACTTC. The V call is TRBV29-1, the J call TRBJ2-5; no definite D call. V lost 4 bases and J lost 5, with 11 bases in between. The CDR3 contains 12 residues. From germline, CDR1 is SQVTM and CDR2 ANQGSEA.

This clonotype came up many times. This chain joins TRBV12-3 or TRBV12-4 and TRBJ2-1; 10 bases agree with TRBD2. J gave up 5 bases and V 7 bases, and 8 bases lay outside the gene matches. This CDR3 contains 15 residues. The CDR3 region has the DNA TGTGCCAGCACCTTACTAGCGGGACTTCACAATGAGCAGTTCTTC. Protein: CASTLLAGLHNEQFF.

The CDR3 nucleotides read TGTGCCAGCAGCCAAGCGGGACAGCAAGAGACCCAGTACTTC. It is translated as CASSQAGQQETQYF. The chain links TRBV4-2 to TRBJ2-5; 7 bases map to TRBD1. V was pared by 1 base and J by 2 bases, with 1 base of the junction left unmatched. CDR3 length: 14 residues. Germline CDR1 reads LGHNA; CDR2 reads YNFKEQ.

The chain joins TRBV7-9 to TRBJ2-3; 9 bases match TRBD2. V lost 4 bases and J lost 2; bases outside the gene matches: 4. The CDR3 is made up of 15 amino acids. CDR1 is SEHNR, CDR2 FQNEAQ, per germline (reference sequence). The CDR3 protein is CASSSIAGDTDTQYF. The CDR3 DNA follows: TGTGCCAGCAGCTCTATAGCGGGGGACACAGATACGCAGTATTTT. Full variable domain (outside the CDR3, taken from reference TRBV7-9 and TRBJ2-3): DTGVSQNPRHKITKRGQNVTFRCDPISEHNRLYWYRQTLGQGPEFLTYFQNEAQLEKSRLLSDRFSAERPKGSFSTLEIQRTEQGDSAMYLCASSSIAGDTDTQYFGPGTRLTVL.

The rearrangement links TRBV25-1 to TRBJ2-5; D could derive from TRBD1 or TRBD2 (6 bases each). V was clipped by 1 base and J by 5 bases, with 14 bases between them. Germline values: CDR1 MGHDK, CDR2 SYGVNS. The CDR3 totals 15 residues. The CDR3 is CASSEFGGRRETQYF. The CDR3 region has the DNA TGTGCCAGCAGTGAATTTGGGGGGCGCCGGGAGACCCAGTACTTC.

The rearrangement joins TRBV11-2 to TRBJ2-1, with 10 bases identical to TRBD2. J gave up 2 bases and V 5 bases, and 12 bases lay outside the gene matches. The germline CDR1 and CDR2 sequences are SGHAT and FQNNGV. The CDR3 is 18 amino acids. The CDR3 is CASSTTQIAGGAYNEQFF. CDR3 coding DNA: TGTGCCAGCAGCACCACCCAAATAGCGGGAGGAGCCTACAATGAGCAGTTCTTC.

This clonotype was observed a handful of times. The chain is built from TRBV6-1 and TRBJ2-3; a possible D gene is TRBD2 (5 bases). The germline gives CDR1 MNHNS, CDR2 SASEGT. CDR3 length: 14 residues. V lost 5 bases and J 1 base, leaving 10 bases between the germline ends. The CDR3 DNA is TGTGCCAGCAGTCAACTAGGGCGCACAGATACGCAGTATTTT. Amino acids: CASSQLGRTDTQYF.

V gene TRBV20-1 combines with J gene TRBJ1-1; no clear D gene. The CDR3 spans 13 residues. With 0 bases removed from V and 2 bases from J, the gap between germline ends came to 7 bases. Germline-derived CDR1 and CDR2 are DFQATT and SNEGSKA (reference sequence). CDR3 nucleotide sequence: TGCAGTGCTAGAGATGGGAATAACACTGAAGCTTTCTTT. Protein: CSARDGNNTEAFF.

This clonotype has only one observation. The chain links TRBV3-1 to TRBJ2-1; 10 bases map to TRBD1. V shed 1 base, J shed 4 bases, and the junction held 4 bases outside the gene matches. Germline V gene data show CDR1 as LGHDT and CDR2 as YNNKEL (reference sequence). The CDR3 has 16 amino acids. CDR3 bases: TGTGCCAGCAGCCAAGGACAGGGGGCTAGGTACAATGAGCAGTTCTTC. It is translated as CASSQGQGARYNEQFF.

This clonotype was seen a few times. The chain employs TRBV20-1 and TRBJ2-2; no clear D. The CDR3 is 15 residues long. Germline assignment: CDR1 DFQATT and CDR2 SNEGSKA (reference sequence). Deletions cut 1 base from V and 3 bases from J, with 12 bases between. CDR3: CSARGNPLHTGELFF. The CDR3 nucleotides are TGCAGTGCTAGAGGAAATCCACTCCACACCGGGGAGCTGTTTTTT.

The chain couples TRBV6-2 or TRBV6-3 to TRBJ2-5; D call uncertain. Germline V gene lookup returns CDR1 MNHEY and CDR2 SVGEGT. V was pared by 0 bases and J by 12 bases, with 14 bases between. The CDR3 length is 13 residues. The CDR3 sequence: CASSYSGNPYEYF. DNA of the CDR3: TGTGCCAGCAGTTACTCGGGGAACCCGTACGAGTACTTC.

This clonotype was found a few times. The chain is built from TRBV6-2 or TRBV6-3 and TRBJ1-5, with a tentative D call TRBD1 (5 bases). Trimming shortened V by 5 bases and J by 0 bases, and 14 bases separated the two germline ends. CDR1 and CDR2 from the germline V gene are MNHEY and SVGEGT. The CDR3 runs to 16 residues. The CDR3 loop is CASSDFGAHSNQPQHF. Written as DNA, the CDR3 is TGTGCCAGCAGTGACTTCGGGGCTCATAGCAATCAGCCCCAGCATTTT.

This clonotype showed up just a few times. The rearrangement links TRBV12-3 or TRBV12-4 to TRBJ1-2; TRBD1 aligns across 11 bases. V lost 6 bases to trimming and J lost 4 bases; unmatched junction nucleotides: 10. The CDR3 totals 16 residues. The CDR3 sequence is CASSGTGGTWGYGYTF. DNA for the CDR3: TGTGCCAGCAGCGGGACAGGGGGGACCTGGGGCTATGGCTACACCTTC.

There are a few counts of this clonotype. The chain joins TRBV24-1 to TRBJ2-3, with D possibly being TRBD2 (6 bases). CDR3 length equals 13 residues. V lost 6 bases, J lost 3 bases, and 9 bases lay in between. Looked up from germline, CDR1 is KGHDR and CDR2 is SFDVKD. The CDR3 region has the DNA TGTGCCACCAGTCGGGAGCCGACAGATACGCAGTATTTT. Protein sequence: CATSREPTDTQYF.

The gene calls are TRBV5-1 and TRBJ2-7, with 12 bases that match TRBD2. Germline CDR1 SGHRS, CDR2 YFSETQ. This CDR3 is 18 amino acids long. The J segment lost 0 bases and the V segment lost 6 bases, leaving 13 bases of the junction unmatched. In nucleotides, the CDR3 is TGCGCCAGCAACGTAGGACTAGCGGGATCTCCGAGCTCCTACGAGCAGTACTTC. Protein product: CASNVGLAGSPSSYEQYF.

This clonotype has only a few counts. This rearrangement joins TRBV12-3 or TRBV12-4 to TRBJ2-1, with 9 bases lining up with TRBD1. The V segment lost 5 bases and the J segment 12 bases; nucleotides outside the gene matches: 2. The CDR3 extends over 11 amino acids. CDR3 in DNA: TGTGCCAGCAGTAGGGACAGGGCGCAGTTCTTC. Translated, it gives CASSRDRAQFF.

The genes are TRBV29-1 and TRBJ2-3; D not certain. CDR1 is SQVTM, CDR2 ANQGSEA, per germline. V was trimmed by 7 bases and J by 1 base, leaving 12 bases between them. The CDR3 consists of 13 residues. CDR3 amino acids: CSGNSAGTDTQYF. The CDR3 DNA reads TGCAGCGGGAACAGTGCGGGCACAGATACGCAGTATTTT.

The V and J genes are TRBV7-8 and TRBJ1-3; 10 bases are shared with TRBD1. From germline, CDR1 is SGHVS and CDR2 FQNEAQ. V lost 5 bases to trimming and J lost 4 bases; unmatched junction nucleotides: 5. This CDR3 comprises 15 residues. CDR3 in amino acids: CASSQDRGQGNTIYF. CDR3 in DNA: TGTGCCAGCAGCCAAGACAGGGGGCAAGGAAACACCATATATTTT.

This chain links TRBV10-3 with TRBJ2-7; D call uncertain. V was trimmed by 8 bases and J by 0 bases, leaving 8 bases between them. The germline gives CDR1 ENHRY, CDR2 SYGVKD. The CDR3 loop spans 12 amino acids. The CDR3 DNA reads as TGTGCCATCGCTGGCAACTCCTACGAGCAGTACTTC. Protein: CAIAGNSYEQYF.

This rearrangement joins TRBV20-1 to TRBJ2-1; D might be TRBD2 (6 bases). The CDR3 contains 14 residues. The V end was cut by 4 bases, the J end by 4 bases, with 14 bases between. The germline V gene has CDR1 DFQATT and CDR2 SNEGSKA (reference sequence). The CDR3 nucleotides read TGCAGTGCTATACATGCGGGGAGGTACAATGAGCAGTTCTTC. This sequence encodes CSAIHAGRYNEQFF.

The V call is TRBV30, the J call TRBJ2-7, with TRBD1 matching 7 bases. CDR1 is GTSNPN, CDR2 SVGIG, per germline (reference sequence). The CDR3 extends over 13 amino acids. The J segment lost 1 base and the V segment lost 3 bases, leaving 3 bases of the junction unmatched. CDR3 protein: CAWRDRASYEQYF. The DNA of the CDR3 is TGTGCCTGGAGAGACAGGGCTTCCTACGAGCAGTACTTC. The whole variable domain, filled in from reference TRBV30 and TRBJ2-7, reads SQTIHQWPATLVQPVGSPLSLECTVEGTSNPNLYWYRQAAGRGLQLLFYSVGIGQISSEVPQNLSASRPQDRQFILSSKKLLLSDSGFYLCAWRDRASYEQYFGPGTRLTVT.